This T cell receptor beta chain was observed in a study of neoadjuvant anti-PD-1 for oral cavity cancer. Background on the study: Patients without progression got a fourth dose around day 43.

The table lists this clone with a few counts. Its antigen is not identified. Patients were newly diagnosed with stage II-IVA oral cavity squamous cell carcinoma without prior systemic or radiation treatment. Libraries were prepared by immunoSEQ multiplex PCR; TCRdb keeps only in-frame clonotypes and omits some of them. The profile covers roughly 14,000 clones, with around three quarters appearing a single time and over 2% taken by the ten largest. General study points: TCR analyses covered only a few patients per response group.

CDR1 is MNHNS, CDR2 SASEGT, per germline. J was trimmed by 0 bases and V by 4 bases; bases with no gene match: 7. The CDR3 totals 17 residues. This chain links TRBV6-1 with TRBJ1-1; 11 bases align to TRBD1. This material consisted of PBMCs, taken before nivolumab (anti-PD-1) treatment. This TCR was recovered from a person aged 35-79 years with oral cavity squamous cell carcinoma. Here the CDR3 reads CASSVPGQGAVNTEAFF. Here the CDR3 DNA reads TGTGCCAGCAGTGTCCCCGGACAGGGGGCAGTGAACACTGAAGCTTTCTTT.